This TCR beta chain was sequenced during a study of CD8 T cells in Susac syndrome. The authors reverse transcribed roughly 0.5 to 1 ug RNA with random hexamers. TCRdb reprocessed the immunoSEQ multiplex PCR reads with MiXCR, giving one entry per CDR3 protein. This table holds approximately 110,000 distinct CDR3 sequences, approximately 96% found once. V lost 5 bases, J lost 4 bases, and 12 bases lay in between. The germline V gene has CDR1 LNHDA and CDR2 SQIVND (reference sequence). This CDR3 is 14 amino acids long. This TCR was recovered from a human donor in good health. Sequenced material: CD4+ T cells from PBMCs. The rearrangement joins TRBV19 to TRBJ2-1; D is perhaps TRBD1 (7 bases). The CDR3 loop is CASSQGGSYNEQFF. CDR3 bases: TGTGCCAGTAGTCAGGGGGGTTCTTACAATGAGCAGTTCTTC.